The 18 T cell receptor beta chains reported below all come from one sample, sequenced in a study of early T cells in non-severe SARS-CoV-2 infection. TCRdb redid the calling of the 5' RACE reads with MiXCR, one entry per CDR3 protein. In the table there are over 55,000 distinct CDR3 sequences, roughly an eighth of which are singletons. Sequencing was done on a sample of whole blood. The receptors were sampled from an adult who was a healthcare worker with PCR-confirmed SARS-CoV-2 infection or an uninfected control (not recorded which).

The sample holds a few counts of this clonotype. This chain links TRBV7-2 with TRBJ2-2; 12 positions agree with TRBD2. This CDR3 contains 16 residues. The germline CDR1 and CDR2 sequences are SGHTA and FQGNSA. The trim removed 1 base at V and 6 bases at J, leaving 3 bases unmatched. CDR3 in DNA: TGTGCCAGCAGCTTAGACGGACTAGCGGGGCCCGGGGAGCTGTTTTTT. Its translation: CASSLDGLAGPGELFF.

This clonotype occurred many times. The chain couples TRBV24-1 to TRBJ1-6; D unclear. Germline CDR1 reads KGHDR; CDR2 reads SFDVKD. Deletions cut 2 bases from V and 5 bases from J, with 6 bases between. The CDR3 has 14 residues. The CDR3 sequence is CATSDSRDNSPLHF. The CDR3 bases are TGTGCCACCAGTGATTCCCGGGATAATTCACCCCTCCACTTT.

V usage is TRBV12-3 or TRBV12-4 and J usage is TRBJ1-6; D is ambiguous. This CDR3 is built from 14 residues. V lost 3 bases to trimming and J lost 9 bases, with 12 bases between them. The CDR3: CASSFSSSASPLHF. DNA of the CDR3: TGTGCCAGCAGTTTCTCCAGTAGCGCTTCACCCCTCCACTTT.

This clonotype was counted at least ten times. V is TRBV19 and J is TRBJ1-5; the match to TRBD1 covers 9 bases. CDR1 and CDR2 from the germline V gene are LNHDA and SQIVND (reference sequence). CDR3 length: 16 amino acids. J was trimmed by 6 bases and V by 6 bases; bases with no gene match: 12. This CDR3 reads CASRPKTGGDSQPQHF. DNA for the CDR3: TGTGCCAGTAGACCCAAGACAGGGGGGGACAGTCAGCCCCAGCATTTT.

This clonotype was found many times. The J gene is TRBJ1-2, the V gene TRBV6-5, with TRBD1 as a possible D gene (6 bases). The CDR3 has 13 residues. CDR1 MNHEY and CDR2 SVGAGI come from the germline V gene. For the CDR3, the DNA is TGTGATCAAGGGGGAAGGGCTAACTATGGCTACACCTTC. It yields the protein CDQGGRANYGYTF.

This clonotype was seen many times. The chain uses TRBV11-3 and TRBJ2-7, with D possibly matching TRBD2 (6 bases). V lost 1 base and J 1 base, leaving 11 bases between the germline ends. The CDR3 is made up of 15 amino acids. CDR1 and CDR2 (germline): SGHNT, YENEEA. CDR3 sequence: CASSLGRDTSYEQYF. The CDR3 DNA reads as TGTGCCAGCAGCTTAGGGCGGGATACTTCCTACGAGCAGTACTTC.

The CDR3 spells CASQLVAGRQYF. For the CDR3, the DNA is TGTGCTAGCCAGTTGGTGGCAGGGAGGCAGTACTTC. The chain carries TRBV12-5 and TRBJ2-7; D tentatively fits TRBD1 or TRBD2 (5 bases each). The V end was cut by 9 bases, the J end by 9 bases, with 18 bases between. CDR3 length equals 12 residues. The germline V gene has CDR1 LGHNT and CDR2 FRNRAP.

This clonotype appeared many times. The chain combines TRBV9 with TRBJ2-5; D remains unclear. The V gene's germline CDR1 is SGDLS and CDR2 YYNGEE. The CDR3 is made up of 13 amino acids. Trimming removed 0 bases at V and 4 bases at J, with 7 bases between. The CDR3 nucleotides read TGTGCCAGCAGCGTAGCTCCTCGAGAGACCCAGTACTTC. It encodes CASSVAPRETQYF.

This clonotype was recorded at least ten times. V gene TRBV28 combines with J gene TRBJ1-2, with TRBD1 matching over 9 bases. This CDR3 spans 16 amino acids. Trimming removed 5 bases from V and 7 bases from J; junction bases left unmatched: 14. CDR1 MDHEN and CDR2 SYDVKM come from the germline V gene. The CDR3 DNA reads as TGTGCCAGCAGTCCTCTCCCCCGGACAGGGGACGGTGGCTACACCTTC. It codes for CASSPLPRTGDGGYTF.

This clonotype was recorded many times. The rearrangement uses TRBV18 and TRBJ2-1; possible D gene TRBD1, 5 bases. Looked up from germline, CDR1 is KGHSH and CDR2 is LQKENI. This CDR3 has 14 amino acids. The V end was cut by 7 bases, the J end by 2 bases, with 12 bases between. The CDR3 nucleotides are TGTGCCAGCTGTGCACGGACACCCTACAATGAGCAGTTCTTC. It encodes CASCARTPYNEQFF.

In this sample, this clonotype turned up a few times. The CDR3 spells CASSSGGPNEQFF. The DNA for the CDR3 is TGTGCCAGCAGCTCCGGAGGGCCAAATGAGCAGTTCTTC. The J gene is TRBJ2-1, the V gene TRBV6-6, with D tentatively TRBD2 (6 bases). V was shortened by 6 bases and J by 7 bases, with 13 bases between the two germline ends. Germline V gene sequence: CDR1 MNHNY, CDR2 SVGAGI (reference sequence). CDR3 length equals 13 residues.

A few counts support this clonotype. The V call is TRBV29-1, the J call TRBJ2-3; the D gene is possibly TRBD2 (6 bases). Germline V CDR1 and CDR2: SQVTM, ANQGSEA. This CDR3 spans 15 amino acids. With 3 bases removed from V and 10 bases from J, the gap between germline ends came to 23 bases. The CDR3 reads CSVDNGRGRLSPQYF. DNA for the CDR3: TGCAGCGTTGACAACGGCCGAGGGAGGTTATCCCCGCAGTATTTT.

This clonotype was detected ten times or more. V gene TRBV29-1 combines with J gene TRBJ2-5, with TRBD1 matching over 7 bases. V was clipped by 3 bases and J by 9 bases; unmatched bases: 7. This CDR3 has 12 amino acids. CDR1 is SQVTM and CDR2 is ANQGSEA in the germline V gene. CDR3 in amino acids: CSVEGQSKAQYF. CDR3 DNA: TGCAGCGTTGAGGGACAGAGCAAGGCCCAGTACTTC.

This clonotype was detected many times. The chain joins TRBV6-6 to TRBJ1-1; D not resolved. Germline lookup yields CDR1 MNHNY and CDR2 SVGAGI (reference sequence). With 0 bases removed from V and 5 bases from J, the gap between germline ends came to 16 bases. The CDR3 length is 16 residues. CDR3 residues: CASSYSSTSWGTEAFF. DNA of the CDR3: TGTGCCAGCAGTTACTCGAGCACCTCCTGGGGTACTGAAGCTTTCTTT.

This chain uses TRBV3-1 with TRBJ2-1; maybe TRBD1 (5 bases). The CDR3 has 14 residues. Trimming shortened V by 3 bases and J by 4 bases, and 10 bases separated the two germline ends. CDR1 is LGHDT and CDR2 is YNNKEL in the germline V gene (reference sequence). CDR3 in amino acids: CASSHVQGYNEQFF. The CDR3 DNA is TGTGCCAGCAGCCATGTCCAGGGTTACAATGAGCAGTTCTTC.

This clonotype was recorded many times. J is TRBJ1-2 and V is TRBV18; 7 nucleotides agree with TRBD1. This CDR3 comprises 13 residues. The V gene's germline CDR1 is KGHSH and CDR2 LQKENI. V lost 5 bases, J lost 3 bases, and 3 bases stayed unmatched. The DNA of the CDR3 is TGTGCCAGCTCATCCGACAGGGACTATGGCTACACCTTC. It encodes CASSSDRDYGYTF.

This clonotype showed up many times. The chain combines TRBV7-9 with TRBJ2-3, with D unclear. Deletions cut 3 bases from V and 0 bases from J, with 4 bases between. The CDR3 has 13 residues. The germline gives CDR1 SEHNR, CDR2 FQNEAQ (reference sequence). The CDR3: CASSFSSTDTQYF. The CDR3 nucleotides read TGTGCCAGCAGCTTTTCTAGCACAGATACGCAGTATTTT.

This clonotype was found many times. This rearrangement joins TRBV10-2 to TRBJ2-1; D gene ambiguous. The CDR3 is 12 amino acids. Germline loops: CDR1 WSHSY, CDR2 SAAADI. Trimming stripped 4 bases from V and 7 bases from J, with 8 bases between. This CDR3 reads CASSVILNEQFF. The CDR3 DNA sequence: TGCGCCAGCAGTGTTATTTTGAATGAGCAGTTCTTC.